A single sample gave rise to the 30 T cell receptor beta chains below, sequenced in a study of blood T cell repertoires in COVID-19. The assay was immunoSEQ multiplex PCR, and TCRdb's table has in-frame clones only and misses some. The table has about 110,000 clones, approximately 82% seen once. Sequencing was done on a sample of peripheral blood. These receptors all stem from a woman aged 60-70 years with acute or convalescent COVID-19.

The chain couples TRBV11-1 to TRBJ2-7; 8 positions match TRBD1. This CDR3 is built from 14 residues. From germline, CDR1 is SGHAT and CDR2 FQDESV (reference sequence). V was clipped by 4 bases and J by 2 bases; unmatched bases: 4. CDR3: CASSSGTGTYEQYF. The CDR3 DNA sequence: TGTGCCAGCAGCTCCGGGACAGGCACCTACGAGCAGTACTTC. Based on the CDR3 plus reference TRBV11-1 and TRBJ2-7, the full variable domain is EAEVAQSPRYKITEKSQAVAFWCDPISGHATLYWYRQILGQGPELLVQFQDESVVDDSQLPKDRFSAERLKGVDSTLKIQPAELGDSAMYLCASSSGTGTYEQYFGPGTRLTVT.

The chain uses TRBV5-1 and TRBJ1-1; 12 positions match TRBD1. Losses at the gene ends were 2 bases for V and 3 bases for J; bases not matched to a gene: 8. The CDR3 spans 17 residues. The germline V gene encodes CDR1 SGHRS and CDR2 YFSETQ. CDR3 nucleotides: TGCGCCAGCAGCTTTCTACCGGGACAGGGGGCGGACACTGAAGCTTTCTTT. Translation gives CASSFLPGQGADTEAFF. Together with reference TRBV5-1 and TRBJ1-1, the CDR3 gives the full variable domain: KAGVTQTPRYLIKTRGQQVTLSCSPISGHRSVSWYQQTPGQGLQFLFEYFSETQRNKGNFPGRFSGRQFSNSRSEMNVSTLELGDSALYLCASSFLPGQGADTEAFFGQGTRLTVV.

The chain has TRBV27 and TRBJ2-7; 9 nucleotides match TRBD1. The junction had 10 bases not matched to a gene; V was cut back by 4 bases and J by 6 bases. Germline V gives CDR1 MNHEY, CDR2 SMNVEV (reference sequence). This CDR3 region has 15 residues. CDR3 DNA sequence: TGTGCCAGCAGTTACCCCCCCGGGACAGGGTCCGAGCAGTACTTC. This codes for CASSYPPGTGSEQYF.

The chain couples TRBV11-2 to TRBJ2-3; D is ambiguous. CDR1 and CDR2 (germline): SGHAT, FQNNGV. The V end lost 7 bases, the J end lost 5 bases, and 10 bases lay between the germline ends. CDR3 length equals 12 residues. CDR3 loop: CASTPSLDTQYF. CDR3 nucleotide sequence: TGTGCCAGCACTCCTAGTCTAGATACGCAGTATTTT.

The chain links TRBV9 to TRBJ2-2, with D possibly matching TRBD2 (6 bases). V lost 5 bases, J lost 0 bases, and 11 bases lay in between. The CDR3 sequence is 15 residues long. Germline V lookup: CDR1 SGDLS, CDR2 YYNGEE. The DNA of the CDR3 is TGTGCCAGCAGTGCGGGACTCACGAACACCGGGGAGCTGTTTTTT. The encoded protein is CASSAGLTNTGELFF.

The chain is built from TRBV6-5 and TRBJ2-5; maybe TRBD1 (6 bases). V was clipped by 6 bases and J by 2 bases, with 10 bases between them. CDR1 and CDR2 (germline): MNHEY, SVGAGI. This CDR3 region has 13 residues. The CDR3 DNA follows: TGTGCCAGCAGGGCAGGGGCACAAGAGACCCAGTACTTC. Encoded protein: CASRAGAQETQYF.

The sample holds a few counts of this clone. The V call is TRBV7-3, the J call TRBJ2-5; TRBD1 might be the D (5 bases). The CDR3 has 15 amino acids. Germline V CDR1 and CDR2: SGHTA, FQGTGA. V lost 2 bases and J 2 bases, leaving 12 bases between the germline ends. The CDR3 DNA is TGTGCCAGCAGCTTAGTTGCAGGGCGACAAGAGACCCAGTACTTC. Protein: CASSLVAGRQETQYF.

The CDR3 DNA reads as TGTGCCAGTAGTGTGCACAGGGAATCCTACGAGCAGTACTTC. It translates to CASSVHRESYEQYF. The gene calls are TRBV19 and TRBJ2-7; tentatively, D is TRBD1 (6 bases). With 5 bases removed from V and 1 base from J, the gap between germline ends came to 12 bases. This CDR3 has 14 amino acids. Germline assignment: CDR1 LNHDA and CDR2 SQIVND (reference sequence). The full variable domain, with the rest looked up from reference TRBV19 and TRBJ2-7, is DGGITQSPKYLFRKEGQNVTLSCEQNLNHDAMYWYRQDPGQGLRLIYYSQIVNDFQKGDIAEGYSVSREKKESFPLTVTSAQKNPTAFYLCASSVHRESYEQYFGPGTRLTVT.

The chain combines TRBV4-1 with TRBJ2-1, with D tentatively TRBD1 (7 bases). Germline assignment: CDR1 MGHRA and CDR2 YSYEKL. There are 18 residues in the CDR3. Trimming cost V 5 bases and J 0 bases, with 20 bases left between them. For the CDR3, the DNA is TGCGCCAGCAGCTCCCGAAGGGGGCGGGGAAGCTCCTACAATGAGCAGTTCTTC. Translating it yields CASSSRRGRGSSYNEQFF.

The CDR3 loop reads CAISPAGGPHTQYF. CDR3 DNA sequence: TGTGCCATCAGTCCAGCGGGAGGGCCACATACGCAGTATTTT. This chain connects TRBV10-3 to TRBJ2-3; the match to TRBD2 covers 10 bases. The CDR3 totals 14 residues. V shed 5 bases, J shed 7 bases, and the junction held 6 bases outside the gene matches. Germline CDR1 and CDR2: ENHRY and SYGVKD.

The chain joins TRBV2 to TRBJ2-1; 9 positions match TRBD1. The J segment lost 5 bases and the V segment lost 0 bases, leaving 5 bases of the junction unmatched. From germline, CDR1 is SNHLY and CDR2 FYNNEI. The CDR3 covers 16 residues. The CDR3: CASSEAGQGKDNEQFF. As DNA, the CDR3 is TGTGCCAGCAGTGAAGCGGGACAGGGTAAGGACAATGAGCAGTTCTTC.

The chain recombines TRBV3-1 (or the pseudogene TRBV3-2) with TRBJ1-2; no firm D call. The CDR3 contains 14 residues. V gave up 8 bases and J gave up 6 bases, with 19 bases separating them. In germline, CDR1 is LGHDT, CDR2 YNNKEL (reference sequence). For the CDR3, the DNA is TGTGCCAGCGGCCCCCGGGAGGGTTTAAATGGCTACACCTTC. Translated: CASGPREGLNGYTF.

V and J are TRBV7-2 and TRBJ2-7; 8 nucleotides align to TRBD2. This CDR3 comprises 17 residues. The J segment lost 0 bases and the V segment lost 5 bases, leaving 12 bases of the junction unmatched. Germline CDR1 is SGHTA and CDR2 is FQGNSA. DNA for the CDR3: TGTGCCAGCAGCCCGCCTGGCGGGAGGCTTAGCTCCTACGAGCAGTACTTC. It codes for CASSPPGGRLSSYEQYF.

Here the CDR3 DNA reads TGTGCCAGCATGAACGGAGAGAGAGCGGACACCGGGGAGCTGTTTTTT. Amino acid sequence: CASMNGERADTGELFF. This chain joins TRBV27 and TRBJ2-2; the D gene is possibly TRBD2 (5 bases). The CDR3 is 16 amino acids. CDR1 is MNHEY and CDR2 is SMNVEV in the germline V gene (reference sequence). The germline V and J ends were trimmed by 7 bases and 3 bases, with 18 bases remaining between them.

The chain has TRBV5-5 and TRBJ1-1, with a possible D match to TRBD1 (6 bases). The V gene's germline CDR1 is SGHKS and CDR2 YYEKEE (reference sequence). The CDR3 runs to 16 residues. V lost 0 bases to trimming and J lost 0 bases, with 12 bases between them. The CDR3 loop reads CASSLAGALMNTEAFF. The CDR3 DNA is TGTGCCAGCAGCTTGGCAGGGGCGCTCATGAACACTGAAGCTTTCTTT.

V gene TRBV3-1 (or the pseudogene TRBV3-2) combines with J gene TRBJ2-7; D unclear. Trimming removed 1 base from V and 2 bases from J, with 9 bases in between. This CDR3 contains 14 residues. CDR1 is LGHDT and CDR2 is YNNKEL in the germline V gene (reference sequence). The CDR3 sequence is CASSQVVRTYEQYF. DNA of the CDR3: TGTGCCAGCAGCCAAGTGGTCAGAACCTACGAGCAGTACTTC.

This rearrangement joins TRBV19 to TRBJ2-4; 7 positions match TRBD2. With 5 bases clipped from V and 3 bases from J, the junction kept 4 bases outside the gene matches. CDR1 and CDR2 (germline): LNHDA, SQIVND (reference sequence). The CDR3 runs to 14 residues. CDR3 coding DNA: TGTGCCAGTAGTTTCGGACTAGACAAAAACATTCAGTACTTC. Amino acid sequence: CASSFGLDKNIQYF.

V gene TRBV6-6 combines with J gene TRBJ2-3, with D unresolved. Between the trimmed V and J ends, which lost 5 bases and 4 bases, there was a span of 7 bases. The CDR3 loop spans 12 amino acids. From germline, CDR1 is MNHNY and CDR2 SVGAGI (reference sequence). The CDR3 nucleotides are TGTGCCAGCAGTCGAAGCCCAGATACGCAGTATTTT. As protein: CASSRSPDTQYF.

This chain joins TRBV5-1 and TRBJ1-2; no definite D call. CDR3 length: 14 residues. Germline CDR1 is SGHRS and CDR2 is YFSETQ. The V and J ends lost 4 bases and 2 bases respectively, with 12 bases between them. The CDR3 reads CASSPGVMNYGYTF. The CDR3 DNA sequence: TGCGCCAGCAGCCCGGGAGTGATGAACTATGGCTACACCTTC.

This sequence joins TRBV12-5 and TRBJ2-1; 11 positions match TRBD2. V lost 1 base and J lost 6; bases outside the gene matches: 8. Germline assignment: CDR1 LGHNT and CDR2 FRNRAP. This CDR3 region has 17 residues. The CDR3: CASGLEQTSGKVNEQFF. In DNA form, the CDR3 reads TGTGCTAGTGGTTTGGAACAGACTAGCGGGAAGGTCAATGAGCAGTTCTTC.

The chain uses TRBV28 and TRBJ2-1; TRBD2 agrees at 8 bases. Trimming cost V 2 bases and J 4 bases; bases outside gene matches: 4. The germline V gene has CDR1 MDHEN and CDR2 SYDVKM. The CDR3 covers 15 residues. The CDR3 DNA follows: TGTGCCAGCAGTTTAAAACTAGCGGTTTACAATGAGCAGTTCTTC. Amino acid sequence: CASSLKLAVYNEQFF. The whole variable domain, filled in from reference TRBV28 and TRBJ2-1, reads DVKVTQSSRYLVKRTGEKVFLECVQDMDHENMFWYRQDPGLGLRLIYFSYDVKMKEKGDIPEGYSVSREKKERFSLILESASTNQTSMYLCASSLKLAVYNEQFFGPGTRLTVL.

The sample holds one count of this clone. The V call is TRBV7-9, the J call TRBJ2-1; D may be TRBD1 (5 bases). The CDR3 totals 14 residues. Germline CDR1 SEHNR, CDR2 FQNEAQ (reference sequence). V was cut by 7 bases and J by 7 bases, with 17 bases left in between. CDR3 region: CASKGDGQGNEQFF. The CDR3 DNA is TGTGCCAGCAAGGGCGACGGACAAGGGAATGAGCAGTTCTTC.

The rearrangement links TRBV15 to TRBJ2-5; no clear D. The CDR3 runs to 13 residues. The germline gives CDR1 LNHNV, CDR2 YYDKDF (reference sequence). Between the trimmed V and J ends, which lost 3 bases and 2 bases, there was a span of 7 bases. The CDR3, as DNA: TGTGCCACCAGCAGGTCTCCGCAAGAGACCCAGTACTTC. This gives the protein CATSRSPQETQYF.

The chain combines TRBV2 with TRBJ2-6; the match to TRBD2 covers 7 bases. The CDR3 totals 16 residues. The germline V gene has CDR1 SNHLY and CDR2 FYNNEI. With V trimmed by 5 bases and J by 2 bases, 6 bases remained unmatched. CDR3 in DNA: TGTGCCAGCAGTTTGGACCGGGAGGCTGGGGCCAACGTCCTGACTTTC. Translated, it gives CASSLDREAGANVLTF.

The rearrangement uses TRBV27 and TRBJ1-6, with TRBD1 as a possible D gene (6 bases). CDR1 and CDR2 from the germline V gene are MNHEY and SMNVEV (reference sequence). The V end was cut by 8 bases, the J end by 9 bases, with 20 bases between. This CDR3 has 15 amino acids. The CDR3, as DNA: TGTGCCAGCGGGATCCCTACAGGGAATGGTTCACCCCTCCACTTT. Translating it yields CASGIPTGNGSPLHF.

This sequence joins TRBV7-3 and TRBJ2-1, with D possibly being TRBD1 (6 bases). The CDR3 covers 15 residues. CDR1 SGHTA and CDR2 FQGTGA come from the germline V gene. V dropped 2 bases and J dropped 2 bases, with 10 bases sitting between them. The CDR3 spells CASSLQGTAYNEQFF. The CDR3 coding sequence is TGTGCCAGCAGCTTACAGGGGACGGCCTACAATGAGCAGTTCTTC. The full variable domain, completed using reference TRBV7-3 and TRBJ2-1, is GAGVSQTPSNKVTEKGKYVELRCDPISGHTALYWYRQSLGQGPEFLIYFQGTGAADDSGLPNDRFFAVRPEGSVSTLKIQRTERGDSAVYLCASSLQGTAYNEQFFGPGTRLTVL.

The chain recombines TRBV19 with TRBJ2-5, with TRBD1 matching 10 bases. This CDR3 has 15 amino acids. V trimming: 6 bases; J trimming: 7 bases; junction bases outside the gene matches: 11. The V gene's germline CDR1 is LNHDA and CDR2 SQIVND (reference sequence). CDR3 sequence reads: CASSYLTGGAGTQYF. DNA of the CDR3: TGTGCCAGTAGCTACCTGACAGGGGGCGCAGGGACCCAGTACTTC. Full variable domain (remainder filled in from reference TRBV19 and TRBJ2-5): DGGITQSPKYLFRKEGQNVTLSCEQNLNHDAMYWYRQDPGQGLRLIYYSQIVNDFQKGDIAEGYSVSREKKESFPLTVTSAQKNPTAFYLCASSYLTGGAGTQYFGPGTRLLVL.

The chain uses TRBV15 and TRBJ1-6; tentative D call: TRBD1 (6 bases). This CDR3 has 15 amino acids. Germline values: CDR1 LNHNV, CDR2 YYDKDF (reference sequence). Trimming cost V 0 bases and J 10 bases, with 13 bases left between them. CDR3 sequence reads: CATSREGARGSPLHF. The CDR3 DNA reads as TGTGCCACCAGCAGAGAAGGGGCCAGGGGATCACCCCTCCACTTT.

This clone has just a few counts. The genes are TRBV29-1 and TRBJ2-7; 9 bases map to TRBD1. Germline V gene sequence: CDR1 SQVTM, CDR2 ANQGSEA. The CDR3 runs to 15 residues. Trimming removed 3 bases from V and 6 bases from J; junction bases left unmatched: 12. The CDR3 loop is CSVDSGQGIHPEQYF. DNA of the CDR3: TGCAGCGTTGACTCCGGACAGGGGATCCATCCCGAGCAGTACTTC.

The chain combines TRBV28 with TRBJ1-5, with D uncertain. Trimming took 5 bases from V and 3 from J, leaving 11 bases between them. From germline, CDR1 is MDHEN and CDR2 SYDVKM. This CDR3 spans 14 amino acids. CDR3 loop: CASSPPPYNQPQHF. The CDR3 bases are TGTGCCAGCAGTCCTCCTCCCTACAATCAGCCCCAGCATTTT. Complete variable domain (other parts from reference TRBV28 and TRBJ1-5): DVKVTQSSRYLVKRTGEKVFLECVQDMDHENMFWYRQDPGLGLRLIYFSYDVKMKEKGDIPEGYSVSREKKERFSLILESASTNQTSMYLCASSPPPYNQPQHFGDGTRLSIL.